This paragraph covers one T cell receptor (beta chain) sequence. This clonotype was seen a few times. Its binding antigen is unknown. There are no base qualities to consult, and no much larger clone falls within one base. The approximately 41 donors, aged 6 to 90 years, were systemically healthy Caucasian individuals from Russia. Approximately 9.7 milliliters of peripheral blood were drawn from each donor into EDTA-treated Vacutainer tubes. Ficoll-Paque density-gradient centrifugation was used to isolate PBMCs, with at least 7 million per sample. Total RNA, at least 5 micrograms per sample, was extracted from PBMCs with Trizol reagent. The percentages of naive CD45RAhigh/CD27high T cells were determined by flow cytometry on a PBMC aliquot from every donor. This sample was included in a study of blood T cells in healthy people across ages (dated by TCRdb to between 2014 and 2017). For the wider study: In model experiments, roughly one uniquely barcoded TCR beta cDNA molecule per two T cells was captured by template switching. To track age-related changes in TCR beta repertoire diversity, the study relied on deep sequencing normalized with unique cDNA molecular identifiers. Four age groups were formed from the donors: young (average approximately 15 years), middle-aged (approximately 40), aged (62) and long-lived (roughly 81). Donors of different ages were randomly distributed across sequencing lanes to avoid experimental bias. Two additional independent replicas of 1 million unique cDNA reads from the same blood draw were analyzed for two donors (one aged 18 to 30 and one aged 80 or older). The full study reports these points: The long-lived group showed more naive CD4+ T cells, fewer expanded clones and increased TCR diversity than the aged group, suggesting age selection. Observed TCR beta diversity per million T cells fell roughly linearly with age, and a significant reduction was already apparent by age roughly 41. Observed TCR beta diversity correlated strongly with the percentage of naive T cells measured by flow cytometry. Donor CMV infection status was unknown, potentially confounding age-related changes in expanded clonotypes. Conclusive comparison of naive and antigen-experienced compartments was prevented by the profiling of bulk unsorted PBMCs. Estimates of total diversity from one million sequenced T cells were regarded as lower bounds and underestimates.

CDR1 and CDR2 are drawn from the germline V gene: WSHSY, SAAADI. V has 8 bases trimmed and J has 7 bases trimmed; junction bases matching no gene number 6. The CDR3 covers 13 residues, taking in both the cysteine and the phenylalanine. Only the CDR3 region is kept as DNA, spanning 39 bases read in frame from base 1. The library was produced with 5' RACE. Instrument used: Illumina HiSeq 2500. A second 7 to 11 cycle PCR used a sample-barcoded 5' primer and a J-beta primer mix. A template-switch 5' adaptor carrying 12 random nucleotides introduced a unique molecular identifier onto each TCR beta cDNA molecule. Each sample yielded at least 2.5 million CDR3-containing paired-end reads. All of the RNA was converted into first-strand cDNA using the Mint cDNA synthesis kit, with a TRBC-specific oligonucleotide serving as the primer. After uracil-DNA glycosylase treatment, a first 18-cycle PCR used universal primers M1SS and BC2_uni_R on all cDNA. Per the original workflow: Each sample was normalized by randomly selecting 1 million high-quality reads, each carrying a distinct molecular identifier. Instead of being binned into consensus sequences, reads that shared molecular identifiers were thrown out. MiTCR, with a Q25 quality threshold and the strictest error-elimination algorithm, was used for CDR3 identification, clonotype clustering and error correction. A nonparametric unseen species model with Euler transformation was used to estimate a lower bound on total TCR beta diversity. TCRdb ran its own pipeline on the public reads, namely fastp trimming at Q25 and MiXCR clone calling, and kept in-frame beta chains. Each CDR3 protein appears once, grouped with its most common genes and DNA. Clone size and V and J calls follow TCRdb, not the original study. This sample holds roughly 2 million distinct CDR3 sequences; about 50% were observed only once. Approximately 2.1% of the sample is taken by the ten largest.

This chain is built from TRBV10-2 and TRBJ2-4, with 9 bases matching TRBD2. Sequencing was performed on blood. This receptor was identified in a woman between 40 and 55 years old in good health. The DNA sequence is TGCGCCAGCGCAGGTAGCGGGGGCAACATTCAGTACTTC. It codes for CASAGSGGNIQYF.